This T cell receptor (beta chain) is drawn from a study of blood T cell repertoires in COVID-19. Study in general: Samples came from the United States, Italy and Spain, spanning acute and convalescent COVID-19. Sample material is recorded as cDNA or gDNA derived from T cells, B-cell-depleted T cells, or PBMCs.

Here immunoSEQ multiplex PCR was the method, and the copy in TCRdb shows in-frame clones only, minus some. The data hold about 390,000 clones, with 80% to 90% observed a single time. V lost 1 base and J lost 4, with 22 bases in between. This CDR3 comprises 18 residues. The germline gives CDR1 LGHNA, CDR2 YNFKEQ. The V gene is TRBV4-2, the J gene TRBJ1-2; D is possibly TRBD1 (5 bases). The clonotype comes from a woman aged 55-70 years with COVID-19, enrolled during active disease. Material: peripheral blood. The CDR3 reads CASSQAGTGRVDGYGYTF. The CDR3 region has the DNA TGTGCCAGCAGCCAAGCCGGGACTGGCCGCGTAGATGGCTATGGCTACACCTTC.